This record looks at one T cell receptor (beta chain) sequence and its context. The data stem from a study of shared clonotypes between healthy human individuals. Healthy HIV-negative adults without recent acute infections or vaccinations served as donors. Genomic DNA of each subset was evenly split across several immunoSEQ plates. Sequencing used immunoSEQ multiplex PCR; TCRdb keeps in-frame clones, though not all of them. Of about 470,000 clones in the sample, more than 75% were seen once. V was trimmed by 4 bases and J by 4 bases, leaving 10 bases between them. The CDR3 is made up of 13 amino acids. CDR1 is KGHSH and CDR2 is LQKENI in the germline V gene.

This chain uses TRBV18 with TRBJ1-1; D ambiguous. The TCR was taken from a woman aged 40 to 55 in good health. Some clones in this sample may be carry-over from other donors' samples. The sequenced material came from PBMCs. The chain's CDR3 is CASSQGPLTEAFF. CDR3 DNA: TGTGCCAGCTCACAAGGTCCGCTCACTGAAGCTTTCTTT.